A selection of T cell receptor beta chains follows, all from one sample in a study of T cell responses to AZD1222 COVID-19 vaccine. The assay was immunoSEQ multiplex PCR, and TCRdb's table has in-frame clones only and misses some. The repertoire includes tens of thousands of clones, about 92% of them detected once, and around 3% sits in the top ten. The source material was peripheral blood, sampled on day 0 of AZD1222 vaccination. All receptors come from an adult in good health. Each CDR3 is given with its conserved first and last residue. Each record gives: V gene, D gene, clone size, J gene, CDR3 DNA, CDR3 protein. The D gene is left open where the match is weak. The listing skips clone size in some rows; elsewhere it reads once, few, many or a size class.

TRBV3-1/TRBV3-2	.	.	TRBJ1-4	TGTGCCAGCAGCCAAGTCTCTAGATCCGGGAGTGAAAAACTGTTTTTT	CASSQVSRSGSEKLFF
TRBV2	.	once	TRBJ1-6	TGTGCCAGCAGACAACCTAATTCACCCCTCCACTTT	CASRQPNSPLHF
TRBV7-9	TRBD1	once	TRBJ1-1	TGTGCCAGCAGCTCAAGACAGGGGGTTCCGAACACTGAAGCTTTCTTT	CASSSRQGVPNTEAFF
TRBV13	.	.	TRBJ2-7	TGTGCCAGCAGCTCTCAGGGGAACGAGCAGTACTTC	CASSSQGNEQYF
TRBV3-1/TRBV3-2	.	.	TRBJ2-7	TGTGCCAGCAGCCCGGGAACTGAAACCTACGAGCAGTACTTC	CASSPGTETYEQYF
TRBV7-3	TRBD1	once	TRBJ2-7	TGTGCCAGCAGCTTAGGTGCAGGGGGCTACGAGCAGTACTTC	CASSLGAGGYEQYF
TRBV7-8	.	.	TRBJ1-5	TGTGCCAGCAGCTACGCAGGTGCCCATGGCAATCAGCCCCAGCATTTT	CASSYAGAHGNQPQHF
TRBV5-1	.	.	TRBJ2-3	TGCGCCAGCAGCCCGCCGCGAGAGGATACGCAGTATTTT	CASSPPREDTQYF
TRBV9	TRBD1	.	TRBJ1-1	TGTGCCAGCAGCGCCACCGGGACAGGGGAAGCTTTCTTT	CASSATGTGEAFF
TRBV20-1	.	.	TRBJ1-4	TGCAGTGCTAGTAAAACGGGATCAACTAATGAAAAACTGTTTTTT	CSASKTGSTNEKLFF
TRBV14	.	.	TRBJ2-7	TGTGCCAGCGGCCGGCTGGATTCCTACGAGCAGTACTTC	CASGRLDSYEQYF
TRBV2	.	.	TRBJ2-5	TGTGCCAGCAGCTCCACTGGAGAGACCCAGTACTTC	CASSSTGETQYF
TRBV27	.	.	TRBJ1-5	TGTGCCAGCAGTCCCGGGGCGGCGCGGCAGCCCCAGCATTTT	CASSPGAARQPQHF
TRBV7-9	TRBD1	.	TRBJ2-7	TGTGCCAGCAGCTTACAGGGGGCTAGCTCCTACGAGCAGTACTTC	CASSLQGASSYEQYF
TRBV6-5	.	once	TRBJ2-6	TGTGCCAGCAGCACCGGGACAACTGGGGCCAACGTCCTGACTTTC	CASSTGTTGANVLTF
TRBV6-5	TRBD1	.	TRBJ1-2	TGTGCCAGCAGGCCGGACAGGGTTCCGGGGGGCTACACCTTC	CASRPDRVPGGYTF
TRBV4-1	TRBD1	.	TRBJ1-1	TGCGCCAGCAGCTTAATGGGGACAGCTGAAGCTTTCTTT	CASSLMGTAEAFF
TRBV5-1	.	once	TRBJ2-6	TGCGCCAGCAGCTTGGGGCAGGGGTTCTCTGGGGCCAACGTCCTGACTTTC	CASSLGQGFSGANVLTF
TRBV19	.	once	TRBJ1-5	TGTGCCAGTAGTATGCAGCCCGAACAGCCCCAGCATTTT	CASSMQPEQPQHF
TRBV3-1/TRBV3-2	.	.	TRBJ1-6	TGTGCCAGCAGCCAAGATACGGGTATTAAGAGTTCACCCCTCCACTTT	CASSQDTGIKSSPLHF
TRBV9	.	.	TRBJ1-2	TGTGCCAGCACGGGAGGCCCCGGAGCTAACTATGGCTACACCTTC	CASTGGPGANYGYTF
TRBV19	.	.	TRBJ1-4	TGTGCCAGTATTGCGTCCTCCTCGACCGGTAAACTGTTTTTT	CASIASSSTGKLFF
TRBV5-4	TRBD1	.	TRBJ2-2	TGTGCCAGCAGTTCGGACAGGGAGAACACCGGGGAGCTGTTTTTT	CASSSDRENTGELFF
TRBV5-4	TRBD1	.	TRBJ2-2	TGTGCCAGCAGCTTGGCCGGGACAGGGGGCCTTTTTTACGGGGAGCTGTTTTTT	CASSLAGTGGLFYGELFF
TRBV7-2	.	.	TRBJ2-5	TGTGCCAGCAGCGGGGGGTGGGGAGCGAAAGAGACCCAGTACTTC	CASSGGWGAKETQYF
TRBV20-1	.	.	TRBJ1-5	TGCAGTGCTAGTTCAGGGGTACGGAGCAATCAGCCCCAGCATTTT	CSASSGVRSNQPQHF
TRBV3-1/TRBV3-2	.	.	TRBJ1-2	TGTGCCAGCAGCCAAGTGGGCAGAAGTAACTATGGCTACACCTTC	CASSQVGRSNYGYTF
TRBV12-3/TRBV12-4	.	.	TRBJ2-6	TGTGCCAGCAGTAGACCAGGGGAGGACGTCCTGACTTTC	CASSRPGEDVLTF
TRBV6-5	.	once	TRBJ2-1	TGTGCCAGCAGCCTTACCTGGTGGGAGCAGTTCTTC	CASSLTWWEQFF
TRBV12-2	.	once	TRBJ2-7	TGTGCAAGTCGCACACCCGGGACAGGAGGCCCCGAGCAGTACTTC	CASRTPGTGGPEQYF
TRBV5-8	.	.	TRBJ1-1	TGTGCCAGCACCCTAGGACGACATAACACTGAAGCTTTCTTT	CASTLGRHNTEAFF
TRBV5-1	TRBD1	.	TRBJ2-1	TGCGCCAGCAGCGTCTCGGGACAGTCATTCAATGAGCAGTTCTTC	CASSVSGQSFNEQFF
TRBV10-1	.	.	TRBJ2-7	TGCGCCAGCAAGCTAGGAACGACTCACTCCTACGAGCAGTACTTC	CASKLGTTHSYEQYF
TRBV4-2	.	.	TRBJ2-2	TGTGCCAGCAGCCAAGATACAGGTTCAACGAACACCGGGGAGCTGTTTTTT	CASSQDTGSTNTGELFF
TRBV9	.	.	TRBJ1-1	TGTGCCAGCAGCGTAGAGTCCATGAACACTGAAGCTTTCTTT	CASSVESMNTEAFF
TRBV10-3	.	.	TRBJ2-7	TGTGCCATCAGTGGCCCGGACGTTAGGCGCGAGCAGTACTTC	CAISGPDVRREQYF
TRBV7-9	TRBD1	few	TRBJ1-6	TGTGCCAGCAGCTTACAGGGGGCGGATGGATCACCCCTCCACTTT	CASSLQGADGSPLHF
TRBV25-1	.	.	TRBJ1-4	TGTGCCAGCAGCCCTGGACAGCTAACTAATGAAAAACTGTTTTTT	CASSPGQLTNEKLFF
TRBV19	.	.	TRBJ1-2	TGTGCCAGTAGTAGGACCGGACAGACTAACTATGGCTACACCTTC	CASSRTGQTNYGYTF
TRBV5-6	TRBD1	.	TRBJ2-7	TGTGCCAGCAGCCTAATCCGGGACAGGGCCTCCTACGAGCAGTACTTC	CASSLIRDRASYEQYF
TRBV9	.	.	TRBJ1-2	TGTGCCAGCAACGCCGGGAGTAACTATGGCTACACCTTC	CASNAGSNYGYTF
TRBV11-2	.	.	TRBJ1-3	TGTGCCAGCAGCTTAGATCTCGGCAGTATCTCTGGAAACACCATATATTTT	CASSLDLGSISGNTIYF
TRBV6-6	.	.	TRBJ2-7	TGTGCCAGCAGTTACTCGGGCGAGCAGTACTTC	CASSYSGEQYF
TRBV6-4	.	.	TRBJ1-1	TGTGCCAGCAGTAAAGTGTATGGGGGGGCTGAAGCTTTCTTT	CASSKVYGGAEAFF
TRBV14	.	.	TRBJ1-2	TGTGCCAGCAGCCAAGGTCCGGGGGCGGTGGCTGGCTACACCTTC	CASSQGPGAVAGYTF
TRBV28	TRBD1	.	TRBJ2-7	TGTGCCAGCAGTCCGGGACAGGGATACGAGCAGTACTTC	CASSPGQGYEQYF
TRBV11-2	.	.	TRBJ2-7	TGTGCCAGCAGCTTAGAAGAATCCATACCCTACGAGCAGTACTTC	CASSLEESIPYEQYF
TRBV27	.	.	TRBJ1-4	TGTGCCAGCAGTCCTTTGGGGGGCGCGGGGAAACTGTTTTTT	CASSPLGGAGKLFF
TRBV18	TRBD1	once	TRBJ2-1	TGTGCCAGCTCACCACCGTCCGGACAGGGCCACAATGAGCAGTTCTTC	CASSPPSGQGHNEQFF
TRBV20-1	.	.	TRBJ2-1	TGCAGTGCTAGTCCTGCGACGGCAGGGGTTTACAATGAGCAGTTCTTC	CSASPATAGVYNEQFF
TRBV5-5	.	.	TRBJ2-2	TGTGCCAGCAGCTTGGCCCAACTGCGAGATATCGGGGAGCTGTTTTTT	CASSLAQLRDIGELFF
TRBV28	.	.	TRBJ2-7	TGTGCCAGCAGCGACATCACAGTAGACTCCTACGAGCAGTACTTC	CASSDITVDSYEQYF
TRBV12-3/TRBV12-4	.	.	TRBJ1-2	TGTGCCAGCAGTCCTGACAAGCGGGGCTACACCTTC	CASSPDKRGYTF
TRBV29-1	.	once	TRBJ1-2	TGCAGCGTTGAAGATTCTCAGGGGCGGTACTATGGCTACACCTTC	CSVEDSQGRYYGYTF
TRBV3-1/TRBV3-2	TRBD2	.	TRBJ2-1	TGTGCCAGCAGCCAAGATGCTAGCGGAAATAACAATGAGCAGTTCTTC	CASSQDASGNNNEQFF
TRBV5-5	TRBD1	.	TRBJ1-2	TGTGCCAGCAGCTTGGCCAGGGGGCACGGAGGCTACACCTTC	CASSLARGHGGYTF
TRBV6-5	.	once	TRBJ1-2	TGTGCCAGCAGTTACTCAAGTAGGACAGTCTATGGCTACACCTTC	CASSYSSRTVYGYTF